This T cell receptor beta chain came from a study of T cell changes during pregnancy in multiple sclerosis. The germline gives CDR1 SGHRS, CDR2 YFSETQ. The ends were cut back, 4 bases at V and 4 bases at J, with 16 bases in the middle. The CDR3 runs to 15 residues. The data were produced by immunoSEQ multiplex PCR, yet TCRdb's version contains in-frame clones alone and is incomplete. The table records fewer than 70,000 clones, just under 90% of them present only once. The sequence was collected from a human donor whose cells served as feeder cells for cultures in a pregnancy study. The material sequenced was peripheral blood from another person, used as feeder cells. The chain combines TRBV5-1 with TRBJ2-3; D is perhaps TRBD2 (6 bases). CDR3 nucleotides: TGCGCCAGCAGCCCGATAGCGGTTAGCGCAGATACGCAGTATTTT. This encodes CASSPIAVSADTQYF. The whole variable domain, remainder taken from reference TRBV5-1 and TRBJ2-3, is KAGVTQTPRYLIKTRGQQVTLSCSPISGHRSVSWYQQTPGQGLQFLFEYFSETQRNKGNFPGRFSGRQFSNSRSEMNVSTLELGDSALYLCASSPIAVSADTQYFGPGTRLTVL.